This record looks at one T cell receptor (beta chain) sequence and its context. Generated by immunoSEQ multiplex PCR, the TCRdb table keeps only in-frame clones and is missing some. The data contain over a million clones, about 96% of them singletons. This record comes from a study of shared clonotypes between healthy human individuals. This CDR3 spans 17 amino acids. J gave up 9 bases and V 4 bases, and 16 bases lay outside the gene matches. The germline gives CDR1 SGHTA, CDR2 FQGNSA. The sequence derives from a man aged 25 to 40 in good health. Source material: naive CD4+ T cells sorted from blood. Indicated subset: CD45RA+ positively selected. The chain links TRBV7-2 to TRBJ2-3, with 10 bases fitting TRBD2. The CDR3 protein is CASSWPGASGSSGTQYF. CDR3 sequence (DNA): TGTGCCAGCAGCTGGCCGGGGGCTAGCGGGAGCTCTGGCACGCAGTATTTT. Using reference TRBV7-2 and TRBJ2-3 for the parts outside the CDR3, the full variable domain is GAGVSQSPSNKVTEKGKDVELRCDPISGHTALYWYRQSLGQGLEFLIYFQGNSAPDKSGLPSDRFSAERTGGSVSTLTIQRTQQEDSAVYLCASSWPGASGSSGTQYFGPGTRLTVL.